A single sample is the source of the 23 T cell receptor beta chains below, sequenced in a study of CD8+CD57+ T cells in acquired aplastic anemia. Genomic DNA provided the template from which TCR beta VDJ and CDR3 profiles were obtained. TCRdb passed the reads through MiXCR, listing each CDR3 protein once. The repertoire holds some 200,000 distinct CDR3 sequences, with over 55% as singletons. The specimen sequenced was sorted CD4+, CD8+, or CD8+CD57+ T cells (not recorded which) from PBMCs. Receptors were obtained from a human donor in good health.

The rearrangement uses TRBV20-1 and TRBJ1-2; D call uncertain. This CDR3 has 13 amino acids. Trimming stripped 0 bases from V and 1 base from J, with 6 bases between. Germline V gene sequence: CDR1 DFQATT, CDR2 SNEGSKA (reference sequence). The CDR3: CSARDAVNYGYTF. Here the CDR3 DNA reads TGCAGTGCTAGAGATGCAGTTAACTATGGCTACACCTTC.

V and J are TRBV7-3 and TRBJ2-3; perhaps TRBD2 as D (7 bases). Germline loops: CDR1 SGHTA, CDR2 FQGTGA. This CDR3 is built from 16 residues. V lost 4 bases and J lost 0, with 14 bases in between. This CDR3 reads CASSWRGGPSTDTQYF. The CDR3 DNA is TGTGCCAGCAGCTGGAGGGGGGGCCCAAGCACAGATACGCAGTATTTT. Full variable domain (outside the CDR3, taken from reference TRBV7-3 and TRBJ2-3): GAGVSQTPSNKVTEKGKYVELRCDPISGHTALYWYRQSLGQGPEFLIYFQGTGAADDSGLPNDRFFAVRPEGSVSTLKIQRTERGDSAVYLCASSWRGGPSTDTQYFGPGTRLTVL.

This clonotype was seen many times. The chain uses TRBV7-9 and TRBJ2-7, with TRBD2 identical over 11 bases. Unmatched junction bases numbered 6, after V lost 4 bases and J lost 4 bases. This CDR3 has 15 residues. Germline V gene data show CDR1 as SEHNR and CDR2 as FQNEAQ (reference sequence). This CDR3 reads CASSSPGLAGYEQYF. As DNA, the CDR3 is TGTGCCAGCAGCTCTCCCGGACTAGCGGGTTACGAGCAGTACTTC.

At least ten counts were recorded for this clonotype. V is TRBV3-1 and J is TRBJ2-2; 9 bases line up with TRBD1. V shed 4 bases, J shed 2 bases, and the junction held 8 bases outside the gene matches. There are 17 residues in the CDR3. Germline V gene lookup returns CDR1 LGHDT and CDR2 YNNKEL (reference sequence). CDR3 DNA sequence: TGTGCCAGCAGCCCCCTCGGGACAGGGCCTAACACCGGGGAGCTGTTTTTT. Translating gives CASSPLGTGPNTGELFF. The complete variable domain, with remaining parts taken from reference TRBV3-1 and TRBJ2-2, reads DTAVSQTPKYLVTQMGNDKSIKCEQNLGHDTMYWYKQDSKKFLKIMFSYNNKELIINETVPNRFSPKSPDKAHLNLHINSLELGDSAVYFCASSPLGTGPNTGELFFGEGSRLTVL.

The rearrangement joins TRBV7-9 to TRBJ2-5; a weak D match, TRBD2 (5 bases). This CDR3 has 10 amino acids. V was trimmed by 5 bases and J by 9 bases, leaving 7 bases between them. The germline V gene encodes CDR1 SEHNR and CDR2 FQNEAQ (reference sequence). The CDR3 DNA is TGTGCCAGCAGCCAGGAGGCCCAGTACTTC. Translation gives CASSQEAQYF.

This clonotype has more than one count but fewer than ten. The V and J genes are TRBV20-1 and TRBJ1-2; no clear D gene. This CDR3 spans 12 amino acids. Germline V gene data show CDR1 as DFQATT and CDR2 as SNEGSKA (reference sequence). Trimming removed 3 bases from V and 7 bases from J, with 12 bases in between. Here the CDR3 reads CSASTGFSGYTF. The DNA of the CDR3 is TGCAGTGCTAGTACCGGCTTTAGTGGCTACACCTTC.

The gene calls are TRBV7-2 and TRBJ1-2; D gene uncertain. The CDR3 spans 13 residues. The V gene lost 0 bases and the J gene lost 13 bases, with 15 bases spanning the gap. The germline CDR1 and CDR2 sequences are SGHTA and FQGNSA. CDR3 coding DNA: TGTGCCAGCAGCTTAGCATCCGGGTGGGGTTTCACCTTC. Its protein is CASSLASGWGFTF.

The chain uses TRBV7-2 and TRBJ2-3, with D unclear. The CDR3 spans 14 residues. Germline values: CDR1 SGHTA, CDR2 FQGNSA. Trimming pared 1 base from V and 9 bases from J, leaving 14 bases between. The CDR3 DNA follows: TGTGCCAGCAGCTTAGGCACAGTACGAGACACGCAGTATTTT. Amino acids: CASSLGTVRDTQYF.

This chain's CDR3 is CASSPRTGREKLFF. The CDR3 DNA is TGTGCCAGCAGCCCGAGGACAGGGAGGGAAAAACTGTTTTTT. The chain joins TRBV7-9 to TRBJ1-4; 8 bases fit TRBD1. Losses at the gene ends were 5 bases for V and 8 bases for J; bases not matched to a gene: 7. The CDR3 extends over 14 amino acids. The germline V gene encodes CDR1 SEHNR and CDR2 FQNEAQ (reference sequence).

The chain is built from TRBV20-1 and TRBJ1-2, with a tentative D call TRBD1 (5 bases). CDR1 is DFQATT, CDR2 SNEGSKA, per germline (reference sequence). The CDR3 runs to 8 residues. The CDR3 DNA follows: TGCAGGGGGGATGGCTACACCTTC. It codes for CRGDGYTF.

The V and J genes are TRBV2 and TRBJ1-6; D is unclear. The CDR3 runs 14 residues. The V gene's germline CDR1 is SNHLY and CDR2 FYNNEI. With 0 bases removed from V and 15 bases from J, the gap between germline ends came to 15 bases. As DNA, the CDR3 is TGTGCCAGCAGTGAAGCGCTTACGAGGAGCCACCTCCACTTT. Amino acid sequence: CASSEALTRSHLHF.

The gene calls are TRBV2 and TRBJ1-3; tentatively, D is TRBD1 (5 bases). The V gene lost 6 bases and the J gene lost 0 bases, with 9 bases spanning the gap. CDR3 length equals 14 residues. Germline V CDR1 and CDR2: SNHLY, FYNNEI. In DNA, the CDR3 is TGTGCCAGCAGCCTGACAGACTCTGGAAACACCATATATTTT. Translation: CASSLTDSGNTIYF. The full variable domain, rest sourced from reference TRBV2 and TRBJ1-3, is EPEVTQTPSHQVTQMGQEVILRCVPISNHLYFYWYRQILGQKVEFLVSFYNNEISEKSEIFDDQFSVERPDGSNFTLKIRSTKLEDSAMYFCASSLTDSGNTIYFGEGSWLTVV.

There are a few counts of this clonotype. This sequence joins TRBV7-3 and TRBJ2-3; 7 bases agree with TRBD1. This CDR3 is built from 14 residues. V shed 2 bases, J shed 11 bases, and the junction held 10 bases outside the gene matches. From germline, CDR1 is SGHTA and CDR2 FQGTGA. CDR3 loop: CASSLAGTENEQYF. The DNA of the CDR3 is TGTGCCAGCAGCTTAGCAGGGACAGAGAATGAGCAGTATTTT.

The gene calls are TRBV24-1 and TRBJ2-7; D possibly corresponds to TRBD2 (6 bases). CDR1 KGHDR and CDR2 SFDVKD come from the germline V gene. The CDR3 covers 14 residues. Trimming shortened V by 6 bases and J by 0 bases, and 11 bases separated the two germline ends. CDR3 DNA sequence: TGTGCCACCAGTAGTAGCGGCAGCTCCTACGAGCAGTACTTC. It encodes CATSSSGSSYEQYF.

The V gene is TRBV7-2, the J gene TRBJ2-3; D tentatively fits TRBD1 or TRBD2 (6 bases each). Trimming took 4 bases from V and 6 from J, leaving 23 bases between them. In germline, CDR1 is SGHTA, CDR2 FQGNSA. The CDR3 consists of 17 residues. The CDR3 protein is CASSSRRGGGPWDTQYF. CDR3 DNA sequence: TGTGCCAGCAGCTCCCGCCGGGGTGGGGGGCCTTGGGATACGCAGTATTTT.

Notes on this clonotype: At one end, the junction sequence differs from germline, possibly due to a read error. This chain links TRBV15 with TRBJ1-4, with D maybe TRBD1 (6 bases). Germline V gene lookup returns CDR1 LNHNV and CDR2 YYDKDF (reference sequence). The CDR3 totals 15 residues. Written as DNA, the CDR3 is TGTGCCACCAACAGAGGCAGGGGAGCTAATGAAAAACTGTTTTTT. This codes for CATNRGRGANEKLFF.

The CDR3 bases are TGTGCCAGCAGCTTGGGGCTAGCGGAACTCTACGAGCAGTACTTC. Residues: CASSLGLAELYEQYF. The V gene is TRBV5-4, the J gene TRBJ2-7, with 7 bases aligning to TRBD2. The CDR3 runs to 15 residues. The junction had 6 bases not matched to a gene; V was cut back by 0 bases and J by 3 bases. The germline V gene has CDR1 SGHNT and CDR2 YYREEE (reference sequence).

V gene TRBV7-9 combines with J gene TRBJ2-3; 7 nucleotides align to TRBD2. The V gene's germline CDR1 is SEHNR and CDR2 FQNEAQ (reference sequence). Trimming removed 4 bases from V and 2 bases from J; junction bases left unmatched: 6. The CDR3 runs to 15 residues. CDR3 amino acids: CASSSGREITDTQYF. The CDR3, as DNA: TGTGCCAGCAGCTCAGGGCGGGAGATCACAGATACGCAGTATTTT.

The sample holds many counts of this clonotype. The V call is TRBV7-9, the J call TRBJ2-1; D not resolved. Looked up from germline, CDR1 is SEHNR and CDR2 is FQNEAQ (reference sequence). Deletions cut 1 base from V and 7 bases from J, with 5 bases between. The CDR3 consists of 12 residues. The CDR3 nucleotides are TGTGCCAGCAGCTTAGAGGTTAATGAGCAGTTCTTC. Amino acids: CASSLEVNEQFF.

The chain links TRBV27 to TRBJ1-1; unclear D gene. CDR1 is MNHEY, CDR2 SMNVEV, per germline (reference sequence). The germline V and J ends were trimmed by 2 bases and 1 base, with 14 bases remaining between them. The CDR3 runs to 16 residues. This chain's CDR3 is CASSLVVGRGNTEAFF. Here the CDR3 DNA reads TGTGCCAGCAGTTTAGTTGTCGGACGAGGGAACACTGAAGCTTTCTTT.

This clonotype was seen a few times. J is TRBJ2-5 and V is TRBV24-1; TRBD2 agrees at 8 bases. J gave up 4 bases and V 3 bases, and 9 bases lay outside the gene matches. Germline V gene sequence: CDR1 KGHDR, CDR2 SFDVKD. This CDR3 has 16 amino acids. The CDR3: CATSDPLADGGETQYF. Here the CDR3 DNA reads TGTGCCACCAGTGATCCACTAGCGGACGGGGGAGAGACCCAGTACTTC.

V gene TRBV15 combines with J gene TRBJ1-3, with TRBD1 matching 9 bases. Germline-derived CDR1 and CDR2 are LNHNV and YYDKDF (reference sequence). J was trimmed by 4 bases and V by 5 bases; bases with no gene match: 12. This CDR3 spans 17 amino acids. The CDR3 nucleotides read TGTGCCACCAGCCCTGAGGGACAGGGAGCGGTGGGAAACACCATATATTTT. This translates into CATSPEGQGAVGNTIYF. The full variable domain, its missing parts supplied by reference TRBV15 and TRBJ1-3, is DAMVIQNPRYQVTQFGKPVTLSCSQTLNHNVMYWYQQKSSQAPKLLFHYYDKDFNNEADTPDNFQSRRPNTSFCFLDIRSPGLGDTAMYLCATSPEGQGAVGNTIYFGEGSWLTVV.

This chain links TRBV11-3 with TRBJ1-1; the D gene is possibly TRBD1 (5 bases). This CDR3 contains 15 residues. V shed 5 bases and J shed 2 bases, with 15 bases lying between them. Germline assignment: CDR1 SGHNT and CDR2 YENEEA. The CDR3 sequence is CASSRWGGDNTEAFF. CDR3 coding DNA: TGTGCCAGCAGCCGTTGGGGAGGGGATAACACTGAAGCTTTCTTT.